The source of this T cell receptor beta chain is a study of PD-1 blockade in classical Hodgkin lymphoma. Study as a whole: Intravenous infusions of nivolumab 3 mg/kg reached patients every 2 weeks.

The V gene lost 4 bases and the J gene lost 10 bases, with 14 bases spanning the gap. The CDR3 loop spans 13 amino acids. Germline loops: CDR1 SGHTA, CDR2 FQGNSA. Produced via immunoSEQ multiplex PCR; TCRdb's table is partial and in-frame only. The table shows 30,000 to 40,000 clones, with roughly four fifths occurring only once. Concerning this clone itself: As yet, its antigen is unknown.

Study-wide results and limits: The study found complete responders had baseline diversity similar to newly diagnosed patients.

After autologous stem cell transplantation all patients relapsed, and prior brentuximab vedotin exposure differed between cohorts. The sequenced sample was peripheral blood mononuclear cells (PBMCs), obtained at baseline. The receptor comes from a human donor with classical Hodgkin lymphoma. V is TRBV7-2 and J is TRBJ2-1; the D gene is possibly TRBD2 (5 bases). The CDR3 here is CASSSDLPREQFF. CDR3 nucleotides: TGTGCCAGCAGCTCGGACTTACCCAGGGAGCAGTTCTTC.